The 14 T cell receptor beta chains in this list originate from one sample, sequenced in a study of cytomegalovirus exposure and HLA in healthy donors (TCRdb year 2017). Library preparation was by the immunoSEQ multiplex PCR assay. The multiplex PCR relied on a mix of 60 forward primers for TCR Vbeta segments and 13 reverse primers for TCR Jbeta segments. Imported from immuneACCESS, the table was reduced by TCRdb to in-frame sequences with V and J called. These copies leave out some clones; in studies compared against another copy, an unresolved V gene accounts for under half, and the cause of the remainder is not known. The sample profile shows roughly 120,000 clones; around 70% of them were found once. The top ten clonotypes cover approximately 4.4% of the sample. The specimen was PBMCs. The receptors originated from a man younger than 40 in good health and CMV-seropositive.

The genes are TRBV11-3 and TRBJ2-1, with TRBD1 matching over 9 bases. V lost 4 bases, J lost 9 bases, and 7 bases stayed unmatched. This CDR3 is 14 amino acids long. Germline values: CDR1 SGHNT, CDR2 YENEEA. The CDR3 region has the DNA TGTGCCAGCAGCTCGGGACAGGGCTGGGTTGAGCAGTTCTTC. Its translation: CASSSGQGWVEQFF.

V gene TRBV7-2 combines with J gene TRBJ1-1; TRBD1 aligns across 7 bases. Germline CDR1 and CDR2: SGHTA and FQGNSA. The CDR3 sequence is 15 residues long. Germline trimming cut 0 bases from V and 1 base from J; bases unmatched to any gene: 2. CDR3 in amino acids: CASSLAGTENTEAFF. The CDR3 DNA reads as TGTGCCAGCAGCTTAGCCGGGACAGAGAACACTGAAGCTTTCTTT.

V gene TRBV4-3 combines with J gene TRBJ1-3, with 7 nucleotides matching TRBD1. Germline assignment: CDR1 LGHNA and CDR2 YSLEER. Losses at the gene ends were 0 bases for V and 5 bases for J; bases not matched to a gene: 16. The length of the CDR3 is 19 residues. Here the CDR3 reads CASSQDRPGRGILRNTIYF. In DNA form, the CDR3 reads TGCGCCAGCAGCCAAGATCGACCCGGCAGGGGGATACTGAGAAACACCATATATTTT.

The V and J genes are TRBV7-2 and TRBJ1-4; D may be TRBD1 (5 bases). V was trimmed by 1 base and J by 8 bases, leaving 14 bases between them. CDR3 length equals 15 residues. Germline V CDR1 and CDR2: SGHTA, FQGNSA. CDR3 sequence: CASSLGWQGGEKLFF. The CDR3 nucleotides read TGTGCCAGCAGCTTAGGGTGGCAGGGAGGGGAAAAACTGTTTTTT.

In its sample, this clone was seen many times. The chain is built from TRBV6-1 and TRBJ2-7, with 12 nucleotides matching TRBD2. Trimming removed 2 bases from V and 0 bases from J; junction bases left unmatched: 8. From germline, CDR1 is MNHNS and CDR2 SASEGT. The CDR3 has 18 amino acids. The CDR3 region is CASSEPGLAGPSSYEQYF. In DNA, the CDR3 is TGTGCCAGCAGTGAACCCGGACTAGCGGGACCTAGCTCCTACGAGCAGTACTTC.

As regards this clone: The junction differs from germline at one of its ends, possibly a read error. CDR3 residues: CVWSRQDSLYEQYF. For the CDR3, the DNA is TGTGTCTGGAGTAGGCAGGATTCTCTTTACGAGCAGTACTTC. V gene TRBV30 combines with J gene TRBJ2-7; D gene ambiguous. The CDR3 is 14 residues long. Germline V gives CDR1 GTSNPN, CDR2 SVGIG (reference sequence).

The DNA for the CDR3 is TGTGCCAGTAGTGTTCAGGGTCAAAGTGGTTCACCCCTCCACTTT. It translates to CASSVQGQSGSPLHF. The chain joins TRBV19 to TRBJ1-6, with a weak D call TRBD1 (5 bases). The CDR3 runs to 15 residues. The ends were cut back, 5 bases at V and 9 bases at J, with 17 bases in the middle. The germline CDR1 and CDR2 sequences are LNHDA and SQIVND (reference sequence).

V gene TRBV7-9 combines with J gene TRBJ2-7; the match to TRBD1 covers 7 bases. The ends lost 4 bases at V and 6 bases at J; junction bases unmatched: 6. From germline, CDR1 is SEHNR and CDR2 FQNEAQ (reference sequence). The CDR3 runs to 13 residues. The CDR3 reads CASSSSRQGEQYF. The CDR3 nucleotides read TGTGCCAGCAGCTCTTCTCGACAGGGCGAGCAGTACTTC.

The chain combines TRBV4-3 with TRBJ1-2; 7 nucleotides agree with TRBD1. The CDR3 totals 15 residues. Losses at the gene ends were 1 base for V and 4 bases for J; bases not matched to a gene: 6. Germline CDR1 and CDR2: LGHNA and YSLEER. The CDR3 DNA is TGCGCCAGCAGCCAAGGGCAGGACAGGCGCTATGGCTACACCTTC. Translating gives CASSQGQDRRYGYTF.

The V call is TRBV29-1, the J call TRBJ1-2; unclear D gene. This CDR3 comprises 12 residues. The V and J ends lost 7 bases and 0 bases respectively, with 9 bases between them. Germline CDR1 SQVTM, CDR2 ANQGSEA. CDR3 protein: CSELGPNYGYTF. In DNA form, the CDR3 reads TGCAGCGAATTGGGCCCTAACTATGGCTACACCTTC.

This chain connects TRBV7-3 to TRBJ2-5; possible D gene TRBD1, 5 bases. Germline CDR1 reads SGHTA; CDR2 reads FQGTGA. The V end was cut by 2 bases, the J end by 2 bases, with 6 bases between. The CDR3 sequence is 13 residues long. CDR3 in DNA: TGTGCCAGCAGCTTAGACAGACAAGAGACCCAGTACTTC. Protein sequence: CASSLDRQETQYF.

The gene calls are TRBV7-8 and TRBJ2-2; D remains unclear. CDR1 and CDR2 (germline): SGHVS, FQNEAQ. CDR3 size: 15 residues. Trimming took off 5 bases at V and 7 bases at J, with 17 bases between the two ends. The CDR3, as DNA: TGTGCCAGCAGCCGACGTCCCACCTCAGGCGGGGAGCTGTTTTTT. The encoded protein is CASSRRPTSGGELFF.

This clone occurred a few times. This chain joins TRBV5-4 and TRBJ1-4, with 11 bases lining up with TRBD1. Trimming removed 4 bases from V and 6 bases from J; junction bases left unmatched: 5. CDR1 is SGHNT and CDR2 is YYREEE in the germline V gene (reference sequence). CDR3 length: 15 residues. The CDR3 nucleotides are TGTGCCAGCAGCCGGGACAGGGGGGGAGATGAAAAACTGTTTTTT. It specifies CASSRDRGGDEKLFF.

The rearrangement uses TRBV28 and TRBJ2-7, with D maybe TRBD2 (5 bases). Germline-derived CDR1 and CDR2 are MDHEN and SYDVKM. Trimming shortened V by 7 bases and J by 6 bases, and 16 bases separated the two germline ends. This CDR3 spans 13 amino acids. The CDR3 reads CASMGSINSEQYF. CDR3 DNA sequence: TGTGCCAGCATGGGGAGCATCAACTCCGAGCAGTACTTC.